Reported below is one T cell receptor (beta chain). Its antigen remains unknown. Built from TCR beta cDNA, the libraries had unique molecular identifiers in them. A population of roughly 1 to 11 million T cells gave rise to a few hundred thousand cDNA molecules. TCRdb re-analysed the PCR reads in MiXCR, keeping a single row per CDR3 protein. The table lists approximately 460,000 distinct CDR3 sequences, under 55% of them singletons. This entry is derived from a study of post-analysis software for immune sequencing data. CDR1 is KGHDR, CDR2 SFDVKD, per germline. The CDR3 totals 17 residues. V was clipped by 4 bases and J by 1 base; unmatched bases: 8. Study results and limitations: Higher frequency in patients than in controls was seen for 5 or 6 TRBV segments, with TRBV5-6, TRBV5-1 and TRBV20-1 among them.

The chain uses TRBV24-1 and TRBJ2-3; 9 bases line up with TRBD2. Material for sequencing was blood. The sequence derives from a girl aged 10-17 years with multiple sclerosis. The CDR3 region has the DNA TGTGCCACCAGTGACGTCGTTGCGGGAGGGCGCACAGATACGCAGTATTTT. This gives the protein CATSDVVAGGRTDTQYF.